This T cell receptor (beta chain) is from a study of blood T cell repertoires in COVID-19. Study context: The samples span acute and convalescent COVID-19 from the United States, Italy and Spain.

The assay was immunoSEQ multiplex PCR, and TCRdb's table has in-frame clones only and misses some. The repertoire includes more than 45,000 clones, 75% to 90% of them detected once, and about 15% sits in the top ten. The V segment lost 8 bases and the J segment 3 bases; nucleotides outside the gene matches: 3. Germline V gene lookup returns CDR1 LNHDA and CDR2 SQIVND (reference sequence). This CDR3 comprises 12 residues. Sequencing was performed on peripheral blood. The chain combines TRBV19 with TRBJ2-7; 8 positions match TRBD1. This clonotype originated in a human donor in a cohort sampled during active COVID-19. For the CDR3, the DNA is TGTGCCAGTGGGACAGGCGGCTACGAGCAGTACTTC. Translation: CASGTGGYEQYF.